This TCR beta chain was identified in a study of blood T cell repertoires in COVID-19. Study details: Researchers got acute and convalescent COVID-19 samples from the United States, Italy and Spain.

Per the authors' pipeline: Scientists estimated how many nucleated cells there were by amplifying reference gene primers. TCRdb's copy holds only in-frame clones and misses some; the assay was immunoSEQ multiplex PCR. V, J and clone size are taken as reported in that table, and D and trimming were inferred from the DNA itself. The sample has about 230,000 clones, 81% seen once. The CDR3 has 14 amino acids. Deletions cut 5 bases from V and 1 base from J, with 9 bases between. Germline values: CDR1 SGHKS, CDR2 YYEKEE (reference sequence). Sequenced: peripheral blood. This TCR came from a woman at least 80 years old with acute or convalescent COVID-19. The V and J genes are TRBV5-5 and TRBJ2-2; D unclear. As DNA, the CDR3 is TGTGCCAGCAGAGACGGCGGGAACACCGGGGAGCTGTTTTTT. Its translation: CASRDGGNTGELFF.